These 30 T cell receptor beta chains came from one sample sequenced in a study of cytomegalovirus exposure and HLA in healthy donors. Vbeta (60) and Jbeta (13) primers were used in the PCR. Repertoires were generated with immunoSEQ multiplex PCR, while TCRdb's copy carries only in-frame clones and drops some. The sample yields about 140,000 clones, roughly three quarters seen once. Sequencing was performed on PBMCs. The receptors stem from a man younger than 35 in good health and CMV-seronegative.

This chain connects TRBV28 to TRBJ2-2; a possible D gene is TRBD1 (5 bases). This CDR3 region has 14 residues. Germline loops: CDR1 MDHEN, CDR2 SYDVKM. The germline V and J ends were trimmed by 1 base and 6 bases, with 9 bases remaining between them. CDR3 sequence: CASSLFRGSGELFF. The CDR3 DNA reads as TGTGCCAGCAGTTTATTTAGGGGTTCCGGGGAGCTGTTTTTT.

The chain uses TRBV14 and TRBJ1-2; no clear D. The germline V and J ends were trimmed by 4 bases and 4 bases, with 22 bases remaining between them. Looked up from germline, CDR1 is SGHDN and CDR2 is FVKESK. The CDR3 has 17 amino acids. The CDR3 loop reads CASSLGGRPASRYGYTF. CDR3 sequence (DNA): TGTGCCAGCAGCCTCGGCGGGCGGCCGGCCTCGCGCTATGGCTACACCTTC.

This rearrangement joins TRBV27 to TRBJ1-6; 8 bases fit TRBD1. The J segment lost 7 bases and the V segment lost 8 bases, leaving 7 bases of the junction unmatched. This CDR3 is 14 amino acids long. Germline V gives CDR1 MNHEY, CDR2 SMNVEV (reference sequence). CDR3 in amino acids: CASGPTGANSPLHF. The CDR3, as DNA: TGTGCCAGCGGGCCGACAGGGGCAAATTCACCCCTCCACTTT.

V gene TRBV19 combines with J gene TRBJ1-5, with D maybe TRBD1 (6 bases). V gave up 1 base and J gave up 3 bases, with 10 bases separating them. Germline assignment: CDR1 LNHDA and CDR2 SQIVND (reference sequence). This CDR3 has 15 amino acids. In DNA, the CDR3 is TGTGCCAGTAGTATAGGACAGGTCAACAATCAGCCCCAGCATTTT. Amino acid sequence: CASSIGQVNNQPQHF.

CDR3 nucleotide sequence: TGTGCCAGCAGCGCCGACAGGAAACTCTATGGCTACACCTTC. It yields the protein CASSADRKLYGYTF. The chain links TRBV9 to TRBJ1-2; a possible D gene is TRBD1 (6 bases). The CDR3 length is 14 residues. The germline CDR1 and CDR2 sequences are SGDLS and YYNGEE. Trimming stripped 3 bases from V and 4 bases from J, with 13 bases between.

This rearrangement joins TRBV10-3 to TRBJ2-5; TRBD1 is a possible D gene (7 bases). The germline gives CDR1 ENHRY, CDR2 SYGVKD. V dropped 5 bases and J dropped 4 bases, with 20 bases sitting between them. The CDR3 spans 16 residues. The CDR3 region is CAISYAGQRSRETQYF. The DNA of the CDR3 is TGTGCCATCAGTTACGCGGGACAGCGCTCGAGAGAGACCCAGTACTTC.

The chain uses TRBV18 and TRBJ1-1; D might be TRBD1 (5 bases). With 1 base removed from V and 4 bases from J, the gap between germline ends came to 7 bases. This CDR3 is built from 13 residues. Per the germline V gene, CDR1 is KGHSH and CDR2 is LQKENI. CDR3 nucleotides: TGTGCCAGCTCACCACTAGGGGTCACTGAAGCTTTCTTT. It yields the protein CASSPLGVTEAFF.

A few counts support this clone. The gene calls are TRBV27 and TRBJ1-1; D is possibly TRBD1 (5 bases). This CDR3 is 15 amino acids long. Trimming took off 5 bases at V and 0 bases at J, with 13 bases between the two ends. From germline, CDR1 is MNHEY and CDR2 SMNVEV (reference sequence). The CDR3 DNA reads TGTGCCAGCAGTGGAACGGGACTTATGAACACTGAAGCTTTCTTT. Amino acids: CASSGTGLMNTEAFF.

This chain links TRBV7-2 with TRBJ1-1, with D uncertain. CDR1 and CDR2 (germline): SGHTA, FQGNSA. V was shortened by 1 base and J by 1 base, with 4 bases between the two germline ends. The CDR3 has 13 residues. CDR3 amino acids: CASSLERNTEAFF. The CDR3 coding sequence is TGTGCCAGCAGCTTAGAGAGGAACACTGAAGCTTTCTTT.

This sequence joins TRBV7-2 and TRBJ1-3; D not certain. The CDR3 sequence is 15 residues long. Germline assignment: CDR1 SGHTA and CDR2 FQGNSA. The V gene lost 6 bases and the J gene lost 4 bases, with 16 bases spanning the gap. CDR3 residues: CASRLMGGKGNTIYF. CDR3 sequence (DNA): TGTGCCAGCAGGCTAATGGGAGGGAAAGGAAACACCATATATTTT. The variable domain in full, completed from reference TRBV7-2 and TRBJ1-3, reads GAGVSQSPSNKVTEKGKDVELRCDPISGHTALYWYRQSLGQGLEFLIYFQGNSAPDKSGLPSDRFSAERTGGSVSTLTIQRTQQEDSAVYLCASRLMGGKGNTIYFGEGSWLTVV.

The chain couples TRBV6-6 to TRBJ1-1; D possibly corresponds to TRBD1 (6 bases). Trimming took 10 bases from V and 0 from J, leaving 15 bases between them. CDR1 is MNHNY, CDR2 SVGAGI, per germline (reference sequence). This CDR3 has 14 residues. The CDR3 DNA follows: TGTGCCACCGAAACAGGGAGAATGAACACTGAAGCTTTCTTT. It specifies CATETGRMNTEAFF.

The CDR3 nucleotides read TGTGCCAGCAGCGGGACAGGGCCCACTGAAGCTTTCTTT. The encoded protein is CASSGTGPTEAFF. This chain links TRBV19 with TRBJ1-1; the match to TRBD1 covers 9 bases. V shed 9 bases, J shed 4 bases, and the junction held 6 bases outside the gene matches. The CDR3 contains 13 residues. Germline V gene sequence: CDR1 LNHDA, CDR2 SQIVND (reference sequence).

The chain joins TRBV4-2 to TRBJ2-7; D unclear. The germline CDR1 and CDR2 sequences are LGHNA and YNFKEQ. Trimming took 0 bases from V and 0 from J, leaving 6 bases between them. CDR3 size: 14 residues. The CDR3 here is CASSQDVISYEQYF. DNA for the CDR3: TGTGCCAGCAGCCAAGATGTAATCTCCTACGAGCAGTACTTC.

The CDR3 loop is CASSPRDRGNTEAFF. Here the CDR3 DNA reads TGTGCCAGCAGTCCACGGGACAGGGGCAACACTGAAGCTTTCTTT. The chain joins TRBV6-5 to TRBJ1-1; 10 bases are shared with TRBD1. The junction had 5 bases not matched to a gene; V was cut back by 5 bases and J by 2 bases. CDR1 and CDR2 (germline): MNHEY, SVGAGI. The CDR3 is 15 amino acids.

This chain joins TRBV6-1 and TRBJ1-6; a weak D match, TRBD1 (6 bases). V was pared by 6 bases and J by 7 bases, with 10 bases between. The CDR3 extends over 13 amino acids. Germline lookup yields CDR1 MNHNS and CDR2 SASEGT. CDR3 DNA: TGTGCCAGCAGGGACAGAGGGAATTCACCCCTCCACTTT. Translation gives CASRDRGNSPLHF.

The chain combines TRBV6-5 with TRBJ2-5; 10 positions match TRBD1. Germline CDR1 reads MNHEY; CDR2 reads SVGAGI. The V gene end was trimmed by 1 base and the J gene end by 6 bases; junction bases not matched to a gene: 5. The CDR3 totals 15 residues. The CDR3 region is CASSYLTGGAKTQYF. The CDR3 DNA reads as TGTGCCAGCAGTTACTTGACAGGGGGCGCGAAGACCCAGTACTTC.

The sample holds a few counts of this clone. The chain couples TRBV27 to TRBJ2-7; 11 bases align to TRBD1. Germline V gene lookup returns CDR1 MNHEY and CDR2 SMNVEV (reference sequence). The CDR3 totals 15 residues. J was trimmed by 6 bases and V by 5 bases; bases with no gene match: 9. The CDR3 is CASSASGTGGSEQYF. Here the CDR3 DNA reads TGTGCCAGCAGTGCTTCCGGGACAGGGGGATCCGAGCAGTACTTC.

The chain is built from TRBV6-5 and TRBJ2-3; 8 bases align to TRBD2. V dropped 5 bases and J dropped 0; count of bases not matched to a gene: 1. The CDR3 length is 14 residues. Germline-derived CDR1 and CDR2 are MNHEY and SVGAGI. The CDR3 coding sequence is TGTGCCAGCAGTAGCGGGGGCAGCACAGATACGCAGTATTTT. It encodes CASSSGGSTDTQYF.

This chain joins TRBV4-3 and TRBJ1-2; tentatively, D is TRBD1 (6 bases). The CDR3 length is 18 residues. CDR1 LGHNA and CDR2 YSLEER come from the germline V gene. Trimming removed 0 bases at V and 4 bases at J, with 21 bases between. In DNA form, the CDR3 reads TGCGCCAGCAGCCAAGATCTACAGGGCCCACAGGGATTCTATGGCTACACCTTC. Amino acid sequence: CASSQDLQGPQGFYGYTF.

The rearrangement joins TRBV14 to TRBJ2-5, with D unclear. The J call may be mistaken, given a closer DNA end match to TRBJ2-7. In germline, CDR1 is SGHDN, CDR2 FVKESK. This CDR3 region has 12 residues. CDR3 residues: CASSQSSYEQYF. In nucleotides, the CDR3 is TGTGCCAGCAGCCAGAGCTCCTACGAGCAGTACTTC.

The rearrangement links TRBV7-3 to TRBJ2-7; 10 positions agree with TRBD1. Germline CDR1 and CDR2: SGHTA and FQGTGA. The CDR3 consists of 15 residues. The trim removed 1 base at V and 2 bases at J, leaving 2 bases unmatched. CDR3 amino acids: CASSLRGQGAYEQYF. CDR3 nucleotides: TGTGCCAGCAGCTTAAGAGGACAGGGGGCCTACGAGCAGTACTTC.

V gene TRBV18 combines with J gene TRBJ1-2, with 8 bases matching TRBD1. V lost 3 bases, J lost 8 bases, and 11 bases stayed unmatched. Per the germline V gene, CDR1 is KGHSH and CDR2 is LQKENI. The CDR3 length is 15 residues. CDR3 amino acids: CASSPTRGHEKGYTF. CDR3 nucleotides: TGTGCCAGCTCACCTACCAGGGGGCATGAGAAGGGCTACACCTTC.

Notes on this clone: A junction boundary mismatches the germline segment, possibly from a read error. CDR3 nucleotide sequence: TGTGCCAGCAGACAAGGGTTCGGGACTACCTACGAGCAGTACTTC. This translates into CASRQGFGTTYEQYF. The rearrangement links TRBV4-2 to TRBJ2-7, with TRBD2 identical over 7 bases. The CDR3 spans 15 residues. Per germline, CDR1 LGHNA and CDR2 YNFKEQ.

Written as DNA, the CDR3 is TGCGCCAGCAGCCAAGTCCTGACAGCAAATGCCTTCTCTGGAAACACCATATATTTT. Encoded protein: CASSQVLTANAFSGNTIYF. This rearrangement joins TRBV4-3 to TRBJ1-3; the D gene is possibly TRBD1 (5 bases). CDR1 and CDR2 (germline): LGHNA, YSLEER. This CDR3 has 19 residues. The V and J ends lost 1 base and 0 bases respectively, with 19 bases between them.

This chain links TRBV2 with TRBJ2-2; 9 positions agree with TRBD1. The CDR3 runs to 14 residues. Germline CDR1 SNHLY, CDR2 FYNNEI. J was trimmed by 3 bases and V by 6 bases; bases with no gene match: 2. The CDR3 DNA reads TGTGCCAGCAGGACAGGGGGAGACACCGGGGAGCTGTTTTTT. Its translation: CASRTGGDTGELFF.

The chain is built from TRBV2 and TRBJ1-5; D is undetermined. The V and J ends lost 3 bases and 3 bases respectively, with 15 bases between them. The CDR3 sequence is 16 residues long. Germline CDR1 is SNHLY and CDR2 is FYNNEI. In nucleotides, the CDR3 is TGTGCCAGCAGTGAGCCGAGAAACGCTGACAATCAGCCCCAGCATTTT. Encoded protein: CASSEPRNADNQPQHF.

This clone was counted a few times. V gene TRBV5-5 combines with J gene TRBJ1-3; a weak D match, TRBD1 (5 bases). V lost 0 bases and J 0 bases, leaving 10 bases between the germline ends. Germline V gives CDR1 SGHKS, CDR2 YYEKEE (reference sequence). CDR3 length equals 16 residues. The CDR3 region has the DNA TGTGCCAGCAGCTTGGCTACAGGAATCTCTGGAAACACCATATATTTT. Translating it yields CASSLATGISGNTIYF.

This clone came up many times. The chain recombines TRBV6-1 with TRBJ2-1; 7 bases align to TRBD2. The CDR3 length is 13 residues. Germline V gene sequence: CDR1 MNHNS, CDR2 SASEGT. The V segment lost 3 bases and the J segment 10 bases; nucleotides outside the gene matches: 6. The chain's CDR3 is CASSDQEAGEQFF. The CDR3 coding sequence is TGTGCCAGCAGTGATCAAGAAGCGGGGGAGCAGTTCTTC.

The rearrangement joins TRBV19 to TRBJ2-2, with a tentative D call TRBD1 (5 bases). Germline CDR1 is LNHDA and CDR2 is SQIVND (reference sequence). This CDR3 has 13 amino acids. Trimming removed 3 bases from V and 3 bases from J, with 5 bases in between. Here the CDR3 DNA reads TGTGCCAGTAGTATGACAGACACCGGGGAGCTGTTTTTT. Protein: CASSMTDTGELFF.

The chain has TRBV27 and TRBJ2-3; 11 bases fit TRBD2. The V gene's germline CDR1 is MNHEY and CDR2 SMNVEV (reference sequence). The CDR3 consists of 16 residues. Unmatched junction bases numbered 0, after V lost 0 bases and J lost 1 base. The CDR3 protein is CASSLSTSGGTDTQYF. The CDR3, as DNA: TGTGCCAGCAGTTTATCGACTAGCGGGGGCACAGATACGCAGTATTTT.